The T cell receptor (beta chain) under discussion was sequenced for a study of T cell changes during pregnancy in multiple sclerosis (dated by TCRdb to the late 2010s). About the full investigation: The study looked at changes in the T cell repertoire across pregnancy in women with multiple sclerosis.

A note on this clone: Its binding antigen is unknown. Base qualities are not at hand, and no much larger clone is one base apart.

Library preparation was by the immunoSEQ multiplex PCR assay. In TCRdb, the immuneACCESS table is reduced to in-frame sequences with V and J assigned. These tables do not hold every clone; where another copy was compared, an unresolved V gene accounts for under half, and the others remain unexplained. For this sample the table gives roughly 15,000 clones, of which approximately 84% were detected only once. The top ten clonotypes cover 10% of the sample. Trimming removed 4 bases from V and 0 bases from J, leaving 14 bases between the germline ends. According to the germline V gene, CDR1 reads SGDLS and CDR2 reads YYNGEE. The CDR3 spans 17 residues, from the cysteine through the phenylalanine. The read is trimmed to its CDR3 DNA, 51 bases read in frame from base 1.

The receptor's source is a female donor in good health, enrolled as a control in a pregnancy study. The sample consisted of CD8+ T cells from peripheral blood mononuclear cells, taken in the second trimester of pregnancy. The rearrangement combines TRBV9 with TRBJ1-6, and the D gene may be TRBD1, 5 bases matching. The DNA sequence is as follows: TGTGCCAGCAGCCCCTGGGGGGAGAGCTCCTATAATTCACCCCTCCACTTT. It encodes CASSPWGESSYNSPLHF.